The 24 T cell receptor beta chains below were found in one sample sequenced in a study of blood T cell repertoires in COVID-19. The assay was immunoSEQ multiplex PCR, and TCRdb's table has in-frame clones only and misses some. The table has about 200,000 clones, 84% seen once. Source material: peripheral blood. These receptors were collected from a man between 50 and 59 years old with active or convalescent COVID-19.

The rearrangement uses TRBV5-1 and TRBJ2-3; 9 bases match TRBD2. V shed 5 bases and J 3 bases; nucleotides not matched to a gene: 7. The CDR3 has 15 amino acids. CDR1 is SGHRS and CDR2 is YFSETQ in the germline V gene. The CDR3 sequence: CASSYSGGYTDTQYF. CDR3 DNA sequence: TGCGCCAGCAGTTATAGCGGGGGATATACAGATACGCAGTATTTT.

The chain is built from TRBV7-2 and TRBJ1-2; the D is unclear. This CDR3 contains 15 residues. V lost 2 bases to trimming and J lost 10 bases, with 20 bases between them. From germline, CDR1 is SGHTA and CDR2 FQGNSA. For the CDR3, the DNA is TGTGCCAGCAGCTTAAGATCGGGGAGGGTTGCGGACTACACCTTC. The encoded protein is CASSLRSGRVADYTF.

The chain couples TRBV29-1 to TRBJ2-5; 10 bases are shared with TRBD2. From germline, CDR1 is SQVTM and CDR2 ANQGSEA. J lost 5 bases, V lost 7 bases, and 4 bases had no gene match. The CDR3 is made up of 12 amino acids. The CDR3 DNA follows: TGCAGCGCCACGGGACTAGCGGAGACCCAGTACTTC. Protein sequence: CSATGLAETQYF.

The table lists this clone with a few counts. J is TRBJ1-1 and V is TRBV28; TRBD1 matches at 7 bases. The germline V gene has CDR1 MDHEN and CDR2 SYDVKM. The CDR3 runs to 14 residues. V was clipped by 2 bases and J by 5 bases; unmatched bases: 5. For the CDR3, the DNA is TGTGCCAGCAGTTTAACAGGGGTAGGGACTGAAGCTTTCTTT. Amino acids: CASSLTGVGTEAFF.

J is TRBJ1-2 and V is TRBV7-8, with 8 bases aligning to TRBD1. This CDR3 is 14 amino acids long. The germline CDR1 and CDR2 sequences are SGHVS and FQNEAQ. V was clipped by 5 bases and J by 5 bases; unmatched bases: 7. CDR3 loop: CASSLQGGSYGYTF. CDR3 in DNA: TGTGCCAGCAGCCTACAGGGGGGGAGTTATGGCTACACCTTC.

The chain carries TRBV10-2 and TRBJ1-5; 8 bases are a match to TRBD1. Germline trimming cut 1 base from V and 4 bases from J; bases unmatched to any gene: 9. Germline V CDR1 and CDR2: WSHSY, SAAADI. This CDR3 contains 17 residues. DNA for the CDR3: TGCGCCAGCAGTGAGTTTGGGAGGGGACAGGTTAATCAGCCCCAGCATTTT. Translation: CASSEFGRGQVNQPQHF.

The chain is built from TRBV28 and TRBJ1-2, with D possibly TRBD1 on 5 matching bases. The CDR3 is made up of 11 amino acids. V gave up 3 bases and J gave up 8 bases, with 7 bases separating them. From germline, CDR1 is MDHEN and CDR2 SYDVKM. The CDR3, as DNA: TGTGCCAGCAGTTTCGGGGGAGGCTACACCTTC. Its translation: CASSFGGGYTF.

The chain uses TRBV28 and TRBJ1-2; D is perhaps TRBD1 (6 bases). CDR1 is MDHEN, CDR2 SYDVKM, per germline. The CDR3 spans 15 residues. V lost 10 bases and J 2 bases, leaving 20 bases between the germline ends. CDR3 residues: CAIPRGERGNYGYTF. Written as DNA, the CDR3 is TGTGCCATCCCTCGGGGGGAGAGGGGGAACTATGGCTACACCTTC.

The chain is built from TRBV19 and TRBJ1-4, with 9 bases aligning to TRBD1. The junction had 8 bases not matched to a gene; V was cut back by 6 bases and J by 0 bases. Per germline, CDR1 LNHDA and CDR2 SQIVND (reference sequence). The CDR3 extends over 17 amino acids. As DNA, the CDR3 is TGTGCCAGTAGCAGCGCCGGGACAGGGTCAACTAATGAAAAACTGTTTTTT. As protein: CASSSAGTGSTNEKLFF.

The chain links TRBV7-9 to TRBJ1-1, with 8 bases identical to TRBD1. Trimming at V came to 1 base and at J to 1 base, leaving 5 bases not matched to a gene. This CDR3 is 16 amino acids long. From germline, CDR1 is SEHNR and CDR2 FQNEAQ (reference sequence). CDR3 amino acids: CASSLEPGQGNTEAFF. The DNA of the CDR3 is TGTGCCAGCAGCTTAGAGCCCGGACAGGGGAACACTGAAGCTTTCTTT. Looking up the rest from reference TRBV7-9 and TRBJ1-1 gives the full variable domain: DTGVSQNPRHKITKRGQNVTFRCDPISEHNRLYWYRQTLGQGPEFLTYFQNEAQLEKSRLLSDRFSAERPKGSFSTLEIQRTEQGDSAMYLCASSLEPGQGNTEAFFGQGTRLTVV.

V usage is TRBV4-3 and J usage is TRBJ2-1; 11 nucleotides agree with TRBD2. Germline lookup yields CDR1 LGHNA and CDR2 YSLEER. CDR3 length equals 16 residues. J gave up 3 bases and V 0 bases, and 1 base lay outside the gene matches. The CDR3 sequence is CASSQETSGGYNEQFF. For the CDR3, the DNA is TGCGCCAGCAGCCAAGAAACTAGCGGGGGCTACAATGAGCAGTTCTTC.

The chain recombines TRBV5-1 with TRBJ1-5; D remains unclear. The CDR3 has 14 amino acids. Per germline, CDR1 SGHRS and CDR2 YFSETQ. Trimming stripped 0 bases from V and 5 bases from J, with 9 bases between. DNA for the CDR3: TGCGCCAGCAGCTTGGACGGGATGGATCAGCCCCAGCATTTT. Amino acids: CASSLDGMDQPQHF.

This chain links TRBV4-1 with TRBJ1-4, with D perhaps matching TRBD1 (5 bases). V lost 0 bases and J 4 bases, leaving 15 bases between the germline ends. Germline V gives CDR1 MGHRA, CDR2 YSYEKL. The length of the CDR3 is 17 residues. CDR3 residues: CASSQDGESGGNEKLFF. The CDR3 coding sequence is TGCGCCAGCAGCCAAGATGGGGAGTCGGGGGGTAATGAAAAACTGTTTTTT.

The chain carries TRBV28 and TRBJ1-2, with TRBD1 as a possible D gene (5 bases). CDR3 size: 16 residues. Germline CDR1 and CDR2: MDHEN and SYDVKM. The germline V and J ends were trimmed by 2 bases and 1 base, with 14 bases remaining between them. The CDR3 protein is CASSLTLVGGNYGYTF. The CDR3 nucleotides read TGTGCCAGCAGTTTAACGCTGGTGGGGGGTAACTATGGCTACACCTTC.

The chain uses TRBV2 and TRBJ2-5, with D possibly TRBD1 on 6 matching bases. The V gene lost 5 bases and the J gene lost 5 bases, with 15 bases spanning the gap. CDR3 length: 14 amino acids. Germline-derived CDR1 and CDR2 are SNHLY and FYNNEI. This CDR3 reads CASSSDSPGETQYF. The CDR3 nucleotides are TGTGCCAGCAGTTCGGACAGTCCCGGGGAGACCCAGTACTTC.

The chain is built from TRBV11-2 and TRBJ2-1; the match to TRBD2 covers 12 bases. Germline trimming cut 7 bases from V and 9 bases from J; bases unmatched to any gene: 13. The CDR3 has 16 residues. Germline-derived CDR1 and CDR2 are SGHAT and FQNNGV. The CDR3: CASTTILAGGPGEQFF. The CDR3 DNA follows: TGTGCCAGCACTACAATTCTAGCGGGGGGGCCGGGTGAGCAGTTCTTC.

The chain has TRBV7-2 and TRBJ1-4; no clear D gene. Trimming shortened V by 5 bases and J by 0 bases, and 7 bases separated the two germline ends. CDR3 length equals 14 residues. The V gene's germline CDR1 is SGHTA and CDR2 FQGNSA. The CDR3 loop reads CASSRSSTNEKLFF. For the CDR3, the DNA is TGTGCCAGCAGCAGGAGTTCAACTAATGAAAAACTGTTTTTT.

This sequence joins TRBV5-4 and TRBJ2-4; 8 bases fit TRBD1. V shed 9 bases and J 6 bases; nucleotides not matched to a gene: 11. Germline CDR1 SGHNT, CDR2 YYREEE (reference sequence). The CDR3 runs 14 residues. The CDR3 nucleotides read TGTGCCACCCGAGAGGGGACAGGAGTAAACATTCAGTACTTC. Residues: CATREGTGVNIQYF. Filled out from reference TRBV5-4 and TRBJ2-4, the complete variable domain reads ETGVTQSPTHLIKTRGQQVTLRCSSQSGHNTVSWYQQALGQGPQFIFQYYREEENGRGNFPPRFSGLQFPNYSSELNVNALELDDSALYLCATREGTGVNIQYFGAGTRLSVL.

This chain connects TRBV7-9 to TRBJ1-2; TRBD1 is a possible D gene (5 bases). V was trimmed by 5 bases and J by 4 bases, leaving 11 bases between them. Looked up from germline, CDR1 is SEHNR and CDR2 is FQNEAQ (reference sequence). This CDR3 is built from 13 residues. The CDR3 loop is CASSVDSSYGYTF. The DNA for the CDR3 is TGTGCCAGCAGCGTCGACAGCTCCTATGGCTACACCTTC. Based on the CDR3 plus reference TRBV7-9 and TRBJ1-2, the full variable domain is DTGVSQNPRHKITKRGQNVTFRCDPISEHNRLYWYRQTLGQGPEFLTYFQNEAQLEKSRLLSDRFSAERPKGSFSTLEIQRTEQGDSAMYLCASSVDSSYGYTFGSGTRLTVV.

The rearrangement uses TRBV7-9 and TRBJ2-7; possible D gene TRBD2, 6 bases. In germline, CDR1 is SEHNR, CDR2 FQNEAQ (reference sequence). CDR3 length equals 16 residues. Trimming pared 3 bases from V and 1 base from J, leaving 16 bases between. The CDR3 DNA sequence: TGTGCCAGCAGCTTCCTCGAGGCGGGGCGTTCCTACGAGCAGTACTTC. This sequence encodes CASSFLEAGRSYEQYF.

This clone was detected once. The J gene is TRBJ1-1, the V gene TRBV28; D possibly corresponds to TRBD1 (6 bases). CDR3 length: 16 residues. In germline, CDR1 is MDHEN, CDR2 SYDVKM. Trimming shortened V by 6 bases and J by 8 bases, and 25 bases separated the two germline ends. CDR3 loop: CASRPSTGSSSGEAFF. CDR3 sequence (DNA): TGTGCCAGCAGACCATCGACAGGATCCTCTTCCGGAGAAGCTTTCTTT.

This chain joins TRBV5-1 and TRBJ2-7; the match to TRBD2 covers 10 bases. V shed 0 bases, J shed 0 bases, and the junction held 0 bases outside the gene matches. The CDR3 consists of 15 residues. Germline lookup yields CDR1 SGHRS and CDR2 YFSETQ. CDR3 DNA sequence: TGCGCCAGCAGCTTGGGACTAGCGGGCTCCTACGAGCAGTACTTC. Protein product: CASSLGLAGSYEQYF.

The gene calls are TRBV5-1 and TRBJ2-6, with 8 bases that match TRBD1. The germline gives CDR1 SGHRS, CDR2 YFSETQ. J was trimmed by 2 bases and V by 4 bases; bases with no gene match: 2. The CDR3 runs to 15 residues. The CDR3: CASSQGQAGANVLTF. The CDR3, as DNA: TGCGCCAGCAGCCAGGGACAGGCTGGGGCCAACGTCCTGACTTTC.

This clone has only a few counts. The V gene is TRBV5-1, the J gene TRBJ2-3; TRBD2 aligns across 7 bases. The CDR3 covers 15 residues. V was clipped by 4 bases and J by 6 bases; unmatched bases: 11. CDR1 is SGHRS, CDR2 YFSETQ, per germline. The CDR3 DNA follows: TGCGCCAGCAGCGCGGGACTACACCCCGGGGATACGCAGTATTTT. Translation gives CASSAGLHPGDTQYF. The whole variable domain, filled in from reference TRBV5-1 and TRBJ2-3, reads KAGVTQTPRYLIKTRGQQVTLSCSPISGHRSVSWYQQTPGQGLQFLFEYFSETQRNKGNFPGRFSGRQFSNSRSEMNVSTLELGDSALYLCASSAGLHPGDTQYFGPGTRLTVL.